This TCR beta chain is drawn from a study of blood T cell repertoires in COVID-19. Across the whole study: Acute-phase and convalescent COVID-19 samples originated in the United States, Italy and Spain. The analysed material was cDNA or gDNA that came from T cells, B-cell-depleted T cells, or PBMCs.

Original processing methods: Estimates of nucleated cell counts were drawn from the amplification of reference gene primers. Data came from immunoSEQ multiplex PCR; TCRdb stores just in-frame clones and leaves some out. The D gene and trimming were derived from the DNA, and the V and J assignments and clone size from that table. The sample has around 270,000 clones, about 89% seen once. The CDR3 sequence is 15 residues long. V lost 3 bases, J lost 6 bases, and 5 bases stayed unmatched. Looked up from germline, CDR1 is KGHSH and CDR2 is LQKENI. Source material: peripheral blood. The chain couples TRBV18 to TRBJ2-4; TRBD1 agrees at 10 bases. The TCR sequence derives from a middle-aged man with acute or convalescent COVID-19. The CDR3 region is CASSPGTGDGNIQYF. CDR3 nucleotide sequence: TGTGCCAGCTCACCCGGGACAGGGGACGGAAACATTCAGTACTTC.